This TCR beta chain comes out of a study of T cell responses to AZD1222 COVID-19 vaccine. Study outcomes and limitations: White British ancestry dominated among donors, who included more females, and clonal diversity was possibly underestimated. The CD4 TCRs associated with vaccination extended across spike and predominated at 160-218 and 743-854. No repertoire was sampled before or during the peak T cell response, only after it.

This CDR3 region has 15 residues. Germline CDR1 reads MRHNA; CDR2 reads SNTAGT. The V gene lost 6 bases and the J gene lost 3 bases, with 16 bases spanning the gap. To note about this clone: The target antigen is unknown.

Profiled with immunoSEQ multiplex PCR; TCRdb holds only in-frame clones, not every one. The sample lists roughly 180,000 clones, less than 95% occurring once. The sequence derives from an adult in good health. Specimen: peripheral blood, collected on day 0 of AZD1222 vaccination. V usage is TRBV6-4 and J usage is TRBJ2-3, with D possibly TRBD2 on 5 matching bases. This CDR3 is CASSLGSADTDTQYF. As DNA, the CDR3 is TGTGCCAGCAGCCTGGGGAGTGCGGATACAGATACGCAGTATTTT.